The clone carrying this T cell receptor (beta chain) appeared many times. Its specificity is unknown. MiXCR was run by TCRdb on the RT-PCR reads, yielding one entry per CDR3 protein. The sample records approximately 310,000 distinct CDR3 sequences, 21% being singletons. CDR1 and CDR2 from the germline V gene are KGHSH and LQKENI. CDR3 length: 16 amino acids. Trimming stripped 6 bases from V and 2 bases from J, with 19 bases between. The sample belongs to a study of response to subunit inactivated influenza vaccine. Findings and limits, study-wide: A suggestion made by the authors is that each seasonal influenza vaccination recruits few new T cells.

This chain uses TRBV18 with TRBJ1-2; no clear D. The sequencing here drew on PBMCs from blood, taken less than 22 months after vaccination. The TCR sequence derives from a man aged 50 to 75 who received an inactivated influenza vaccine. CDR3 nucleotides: TGTGCCAGCTCCCTTCCTCTTCGGGATTTCAACTATGGCTACACCTTC. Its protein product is CASSLPLRDFNYGYTF. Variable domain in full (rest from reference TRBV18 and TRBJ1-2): NAGVMQNPRHLVRRRGQEARLRCSPMKGHSHVYWYRQLPEEGLKFMVYLQKENIIDESGMPKERFSAEFPKEGPSILRIQQVVRGDSAAYFCASSLPLRDFNYGYTFGSGTRLTVV.